The clone carrying this T cell receptor (beta chain) was observed a few times. The antigen remains unidentified. This record belongs to a study of identical twins. This CDR3 contains 14 residues. Germline V gene data show CDR1 as LNHDA and CDR2 as SQIVND (reference sequence). The study, taken as a whole, reports: When twins shared out-of-frame alpha sequences, those sequences had excess low generation probability.

Each cDNA held unique molecular identifiers, and template switching gave it a universal primer site. One entry per CDR3 protein, called by TCRdb with MiXCR from the 5' RACE reads. The sample has 1.5 million to 2 million distinct CDR3 sequences, around a third seen once. The V call is TRBV19, the J call TRBJ2-7; D is perhaps TRBD1 (6 bases). The DNA end is more similar to TRBJ2-4, so the J call may be wrong. Specimen: cord blood. The clonotype comes from a newborn girl in good health. In nucleotides, the CDR3 is TGTGCCAGTCATCTGACCGGGACAAAAAACATTCAGTACTTC. Translation: CASHLTGTKNIQYF.